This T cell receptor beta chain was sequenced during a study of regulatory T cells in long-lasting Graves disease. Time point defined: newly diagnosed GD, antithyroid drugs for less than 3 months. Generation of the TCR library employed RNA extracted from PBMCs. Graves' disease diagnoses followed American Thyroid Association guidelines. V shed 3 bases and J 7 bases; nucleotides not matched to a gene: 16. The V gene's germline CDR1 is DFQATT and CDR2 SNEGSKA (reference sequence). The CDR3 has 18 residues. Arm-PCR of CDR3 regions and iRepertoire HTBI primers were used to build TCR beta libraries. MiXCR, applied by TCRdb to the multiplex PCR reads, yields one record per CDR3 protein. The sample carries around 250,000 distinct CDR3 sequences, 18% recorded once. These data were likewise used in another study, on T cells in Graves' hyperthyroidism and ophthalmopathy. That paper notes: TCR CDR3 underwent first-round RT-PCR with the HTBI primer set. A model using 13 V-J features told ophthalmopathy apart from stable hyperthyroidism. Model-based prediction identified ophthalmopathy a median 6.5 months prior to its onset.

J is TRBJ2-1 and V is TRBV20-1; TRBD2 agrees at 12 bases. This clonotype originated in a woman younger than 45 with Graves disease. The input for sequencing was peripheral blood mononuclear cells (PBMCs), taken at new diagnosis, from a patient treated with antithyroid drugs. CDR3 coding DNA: TGCAGTGCTAGTTCTCCGTCACTAGCGGGGGGACTCACGAATGAGCAGTTCTTC. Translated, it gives CSASSPSLAGGLTNEQFF.